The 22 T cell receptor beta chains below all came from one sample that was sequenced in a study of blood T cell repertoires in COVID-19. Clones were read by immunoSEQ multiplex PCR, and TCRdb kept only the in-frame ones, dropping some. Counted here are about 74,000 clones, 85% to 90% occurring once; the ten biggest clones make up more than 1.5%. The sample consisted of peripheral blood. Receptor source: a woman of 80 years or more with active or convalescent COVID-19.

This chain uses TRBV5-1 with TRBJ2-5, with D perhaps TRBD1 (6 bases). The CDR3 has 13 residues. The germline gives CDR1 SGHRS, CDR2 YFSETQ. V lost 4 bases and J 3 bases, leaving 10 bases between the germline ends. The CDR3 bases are TGCGCCAGCAGCCAGTCAGGGGAAGAGACCCAGTACTTC. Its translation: CASSQSGEETQYF.

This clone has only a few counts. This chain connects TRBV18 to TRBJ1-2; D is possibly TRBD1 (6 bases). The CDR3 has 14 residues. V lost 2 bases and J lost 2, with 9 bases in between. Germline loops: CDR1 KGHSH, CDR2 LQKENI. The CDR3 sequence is CASSPDRTNYGYTF. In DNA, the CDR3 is TGTGCCAGCTCACCAGACAGGACGAACTATGGCTACACCTTC.

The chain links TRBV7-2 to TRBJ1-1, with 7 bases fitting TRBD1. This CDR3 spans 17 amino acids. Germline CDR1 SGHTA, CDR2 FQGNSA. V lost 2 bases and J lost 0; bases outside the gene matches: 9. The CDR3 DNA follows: TGTGCCAGCAGCTTAAGGAAGGACAGGCTCATGAACACTGAAGCTTTCTTT. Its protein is CASSLRKDRLMNTEAFF.

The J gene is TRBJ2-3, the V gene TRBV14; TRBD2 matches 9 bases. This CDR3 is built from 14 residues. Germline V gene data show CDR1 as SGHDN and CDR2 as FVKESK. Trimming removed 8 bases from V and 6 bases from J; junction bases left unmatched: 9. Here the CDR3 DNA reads TGTGCCAGCGCCCCGCGGGGGGGCATCGATACGCAGTATTTT. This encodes CASAPRGGIDTQYF.

The CDR3 is CASGSGTAFNEKLFF. CDR3 nucleotides: TGTGCTAGTGGTTCAGGGACAGCCTTCAATGAAAAACTGTTTTTT. The gene calls are TRBV12-5 and TRBJ1-4; 7 bases fit TRBD1. The J segment lost 5 bases and the V segment lost 4 bases, leaving 7 bases of the junction unmatched. This CDR3 is built from 15 residues. Germline-derived CDR1 and CDR2 are LGHNT and FRNRAP.

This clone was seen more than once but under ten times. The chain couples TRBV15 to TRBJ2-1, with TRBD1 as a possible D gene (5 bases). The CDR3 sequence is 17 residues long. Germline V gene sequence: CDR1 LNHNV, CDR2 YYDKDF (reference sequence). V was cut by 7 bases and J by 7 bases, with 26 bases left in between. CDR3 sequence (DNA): TGTGCCACCACCTCAGGTGCAGGTAGAGTGGGGCTTAATGAGCAGTTCTTC. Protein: CATTSGAGRVGLNEQFF.

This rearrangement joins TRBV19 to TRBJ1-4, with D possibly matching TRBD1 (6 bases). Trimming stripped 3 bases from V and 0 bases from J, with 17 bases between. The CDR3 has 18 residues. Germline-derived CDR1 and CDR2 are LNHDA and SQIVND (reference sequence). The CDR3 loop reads CASSMRAAGASTNEKLFF. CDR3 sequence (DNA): TGTGCCAGTAGTATGCGGGCGGCAGGGGCTTCAACTAATGAAAAACTGTTTTTT.

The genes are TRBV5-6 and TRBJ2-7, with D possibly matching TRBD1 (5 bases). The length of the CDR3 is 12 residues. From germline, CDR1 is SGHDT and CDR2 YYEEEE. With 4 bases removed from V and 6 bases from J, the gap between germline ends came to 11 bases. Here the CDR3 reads CASSHLRGEQYF. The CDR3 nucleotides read TGTGCCAGCAGCCATCTAAGGGGCGAGCAGTACTTC.

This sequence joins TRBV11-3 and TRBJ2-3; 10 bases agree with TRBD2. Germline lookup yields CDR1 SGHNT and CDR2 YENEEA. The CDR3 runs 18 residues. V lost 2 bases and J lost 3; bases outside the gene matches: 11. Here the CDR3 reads CASSLSSGGPYATDTQYF. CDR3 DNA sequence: TGTGCCAGCAGCTTATCTAGCGGGGGCCCATACGCTACAGATACGCAGTATTTT.

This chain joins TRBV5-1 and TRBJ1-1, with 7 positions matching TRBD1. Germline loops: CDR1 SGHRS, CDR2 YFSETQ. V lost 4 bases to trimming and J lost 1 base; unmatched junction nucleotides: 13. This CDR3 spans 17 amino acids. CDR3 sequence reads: CASSVGQSAGGNTEAFF. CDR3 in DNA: TGCGCCAGCAGCGTGGGACAGTCGGCGGGAGGGAACACTGAAGCTTTCTTT.

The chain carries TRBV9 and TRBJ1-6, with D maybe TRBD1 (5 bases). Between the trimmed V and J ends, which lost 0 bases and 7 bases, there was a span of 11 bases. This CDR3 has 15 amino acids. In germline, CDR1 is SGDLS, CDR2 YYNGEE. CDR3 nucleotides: TGTGCCAGCAGCGTAGAGGTGGGGGGGAATTCACCCCTCCACTTT. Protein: CASSVEVGGNSPLHF.

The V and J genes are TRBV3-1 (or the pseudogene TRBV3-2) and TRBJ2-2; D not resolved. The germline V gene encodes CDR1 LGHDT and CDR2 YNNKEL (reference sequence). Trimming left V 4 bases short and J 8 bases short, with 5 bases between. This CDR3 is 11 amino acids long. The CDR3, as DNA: TGTGCCAGCAGCCTTATGGGGGAGCTGTTTTTT. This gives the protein CASSLMGELFF.

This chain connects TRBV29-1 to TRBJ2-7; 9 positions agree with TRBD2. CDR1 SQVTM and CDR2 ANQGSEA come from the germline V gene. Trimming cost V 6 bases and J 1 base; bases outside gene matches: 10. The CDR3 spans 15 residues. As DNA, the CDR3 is TGCAGCGTATGGCTAGCGGGAATCGGATCCTACGAGCAGTACTTC. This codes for CSVWLAGIGSYEQYF.

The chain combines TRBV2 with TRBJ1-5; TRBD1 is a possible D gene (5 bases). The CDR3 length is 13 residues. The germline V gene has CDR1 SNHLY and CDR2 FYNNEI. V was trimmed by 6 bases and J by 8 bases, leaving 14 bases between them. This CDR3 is CASRVDLGEPQHF. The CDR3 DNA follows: TGTGCCAGCAGGGTAGACCTAGGGGAGCCCCAGCATTTT. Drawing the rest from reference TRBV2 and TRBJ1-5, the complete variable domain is EPEVTQTPSHQVTQMGQEVILRCVPISNHLYFYWYRQILGQKVEFLVSFYNNEISEKSEIFDDQFSVERPDGSNFTLKIRSTKLEDSAMYFCASRVDLGEPQHFGDGTRLSIL.

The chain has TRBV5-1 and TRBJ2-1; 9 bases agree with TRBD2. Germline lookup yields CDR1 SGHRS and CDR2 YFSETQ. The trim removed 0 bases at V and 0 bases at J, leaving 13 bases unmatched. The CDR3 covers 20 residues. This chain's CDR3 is CASSLDFSSGTLSSYNEQFF. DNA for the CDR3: TGCGCCAGCAGCTTGGATTTCTCTAGCGGGACTTTGAGCTCCTACAATGAGCAGTTCTTC.

This CDR3 is CASSLGQFLSTDTQYF. The CDR3 nucleotides are TGCGCCAGCAGCTTAGGACAGTTCCTCAGCACAGATACGCAGTATTTT. The genes are TRBV5-1 and TRBJ2-3; D possibly corresponds to TRBD1 (6 bases). Trimming stripped 2 bases from V and 0 bases from J, with 13 bases between. Germline CDR1 reads SGHRS; CDR2 reads YFSETQ. This CDR3 is 16 amino acids long.

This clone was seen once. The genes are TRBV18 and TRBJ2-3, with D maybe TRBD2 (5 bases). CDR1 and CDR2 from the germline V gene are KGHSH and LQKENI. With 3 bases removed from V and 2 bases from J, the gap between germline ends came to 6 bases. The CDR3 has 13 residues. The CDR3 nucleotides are TGTGCCAGCTCACCGGAGGTCACAGATACGCAGTATTTT. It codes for CASSPEVTDTQYF.

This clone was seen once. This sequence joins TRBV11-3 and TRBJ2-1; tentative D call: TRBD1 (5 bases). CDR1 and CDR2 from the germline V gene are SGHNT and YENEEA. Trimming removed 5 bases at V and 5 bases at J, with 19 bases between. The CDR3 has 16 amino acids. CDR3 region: CASSPGHPRGDNEQFF. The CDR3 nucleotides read TGTGCCAGCAGCCCAGGGCACCCCCGCGGAGACAATGAGCAGTTCTTC. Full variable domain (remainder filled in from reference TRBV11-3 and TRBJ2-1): EAGVVQSPRYKIIEKKQPVAFWCNPISGHNTLYWYLQNLGQGPELLIRYENEEAVDDSQLPKDRFSAERLKGVDSTLKIQPAELGDSAVYLCASSPGHPRGDNEQFFGPGTRLTVL.

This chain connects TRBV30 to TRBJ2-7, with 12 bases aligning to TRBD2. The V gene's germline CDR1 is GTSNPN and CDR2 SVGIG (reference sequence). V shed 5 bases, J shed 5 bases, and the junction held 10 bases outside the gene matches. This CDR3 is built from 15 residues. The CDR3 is CAWGAGTSGWNEQYF. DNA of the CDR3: TGTGCCTGGGGAGCTGGGACTAGCGGGTGGAACGAGCAGTACTTC.

The CDR3 DNA follows: TGTGCCATCAGTGAGTCGCTAGCGGGAGAGGGGGACGAGCAGTACTTC. It yields the protein CAISESLAGEGDEQYF. V is TRBV10-3 and J is TRBJ2-7; 10 bases align to TRBD2. This CDR3 has 16 amino acids. After removal of 0 bases from V and 5 bases from J, the junction contained 7 bases not matched to a gene. The germline gives CDR1 ENHRY, CDR2 SYGVKD.

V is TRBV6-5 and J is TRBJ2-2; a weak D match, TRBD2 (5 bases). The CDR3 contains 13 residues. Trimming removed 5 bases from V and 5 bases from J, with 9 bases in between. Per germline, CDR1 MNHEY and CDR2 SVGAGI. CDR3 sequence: CASSPPGTGELFF. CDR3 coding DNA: TGTGCCAGCAGTCCCCCGGGAACCGGGGAGCTGTTTTTT.

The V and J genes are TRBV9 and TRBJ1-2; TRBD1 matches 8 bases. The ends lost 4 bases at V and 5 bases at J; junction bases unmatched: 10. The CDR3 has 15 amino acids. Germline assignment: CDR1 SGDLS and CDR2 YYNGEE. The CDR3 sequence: CASSPMDRDRYGYTF. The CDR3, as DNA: TGTGCCAGCAGCCCCATGGACAGGGATCGGTATGGCTACACCTTC.